This TCR beta chain stems from a study of monozygotic twins with inflammatory bowel disease. TCRdb reprocessed the 5' RACE reads, keeping one entry per CDR3 protein, no DNA. The specimen's table records more than 300,000 distinct CDR3 sequences. Germline lookup yields CDR1 SEHNR and CDR2 FQNEAQ (reference sequence). The CDR3 extends over 15 amino acids. The chain uses TRBV7-9 and TRBJ2-5; TCRdb indicates TRBD1, and absent DNA this call remains unverified. This receptor was identified in a human donor with ulcerative colitis or Crohn's disease, or a healthy co-twin of an affected twin (not recorded which). The material sequenced was blood. The CDR3 loop is CASSLAGVSQETQYF.